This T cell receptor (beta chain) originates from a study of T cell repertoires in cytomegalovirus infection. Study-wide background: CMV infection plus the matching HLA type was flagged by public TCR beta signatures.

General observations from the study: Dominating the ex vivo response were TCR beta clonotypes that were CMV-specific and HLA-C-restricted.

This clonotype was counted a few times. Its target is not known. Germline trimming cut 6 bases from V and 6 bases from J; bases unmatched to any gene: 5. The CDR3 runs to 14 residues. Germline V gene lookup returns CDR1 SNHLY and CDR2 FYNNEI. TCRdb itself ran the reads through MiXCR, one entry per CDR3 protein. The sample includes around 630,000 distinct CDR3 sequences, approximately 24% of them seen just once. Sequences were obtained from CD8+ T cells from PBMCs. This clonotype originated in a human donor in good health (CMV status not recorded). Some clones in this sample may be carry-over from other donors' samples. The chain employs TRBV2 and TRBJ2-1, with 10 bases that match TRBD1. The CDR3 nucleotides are TGTGCCAGCAGGACCGGGACAGGGGCCAATGAGCAGTTCTTC. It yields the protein CASRTGTGANEQFF.